The 2 T cell receptor beta chains in this list originate from one sample, sequenced in a study of Ad26.COV2.S vaccination and SARS-CoV-2 variants. Sequenced by immunoSEQ multiplex PCR; TCRdb stores in-frame clones only, minus some. This sample has approximately 450,000 clones; 90% occur once, and the top ten carry 9.5% to 15%. Treatment meaning: roughly 19 received Ad26.COV2.S at low or high dose, single or two shots; several received placebo; per-sample allocation not given. Sample collection was performed on day 63 after the first vaccine or placebo injection. This specimen was peripheral blood, taken in a trial of Ad26.COV2.S vaccine versus placebo. These receptors all come from a person aged 18-65 years who received the Ad26.COV2.S COVID-19 vaccine or a placebo.

V gene TRBV27 combines with J gene TRBJ1-6; D may be TRBD1 (5 bases). The CDR3 runs 16 residues. CDR1 is MNHEY, CDR2 SMNVEV, per germline (reference sequence). Between the trimmed V and J ends, which lost 2 bases and 7 bases, there was a span of 15 bases. Here the CDR3 reads CASSLILGGDNSPLHF. As DNA, the CDR3 is TGTGCCAGCAGTTTAATTCTAGGAGGGGACAATTCACCCCTCCACTTT.

Only a few counts were recorded for this clone. The CDR3 nucleotides read TGTGCCAGCAGCCCAGATGGGTCTTCCTCCTATGGCTACACCTTC. Its translation: CASSPDGSSSYGYTF. The chain is built from TRBV3-1 (or the pseudogene TRBV3-2) and TRBJ1-2; D gene uncertain. CDR3 length equals 15 residues. Trimming stripped 4 bases from V and 4 bases from J, with 16 bases between. Germline V lookup: CDR1 LGHDT, CDR2 YNNKEL (reference sequence).